This TCR beta chain was retrieved from a study of cytomegalovirus exposure and HLA in healthy donors. Study-level information: Within an early data release were about 85 million unique TCRs drawn from HLA-typed donors.

Findings and caveats of the study: A later analysis linked a missense variant in DCLRE1C to the trimming of TCR beta V and J genes. Altogether, 160 or so TCR beta chains were recorded as cytomegalovirus-associated.

The study ran its PCR with 60 Vbeta and 13 Jbeta primers. Clones were read by immunoSEQ multiplex PCR, and TCRdb kept only the in-frame ones, dropping some. The sample consists of over 120,000 clones, roughly 74% of them appearing once. A note on this clone: Its specificity is not known.

The V gene's germline CDR1 is SGHTA and CDR2 FQGNSA. CDR3 size: 17 residues. Unmatched junction bases numbered 6, after V lost 5 bases and J lost 2 bases. This sequence originates from a young woman in good health and CMV-seropositive. Specimen: PBMCs. The chain couples TRBV7-2 to TRBJ2-1; TRBD2 aligns across 13 bases. The CDR3 DNA follows: TGTGCCAGCAGCCAGGGACTAGCGGGGACCACCTACAATGAGCAGTTCTTC. Protein product: CASSQGLAGTTYNEQFF.